This is a list of T cell receptor beta chains from one sample in a study of T cell repertoires in cytomegalovirus infection. TCRdb re-analysed the reads in MiXCR, keeping a single row per CDR3 protein. The sample holds approximately 220,000 distinct CDR3 sequences; roughly 34% are singletons and the top ten take more than 50%. No antigens are known for them. The source material was CD8+ T cells from cultured PBMCs, sampled from culture after CMV antigen stimulation. The origin of the receptors is a human donor in good health (CMV status not recorded). Some clones in this sample may be carry-over from other donors' samples. CDR3s include the opening cysteine and the closing phenylalanine or tryptophan. A D gene is named only where the DNA matches it firmly. Size tells how often a clone was seen (once, few, many) or the class of an expanded clone, and some rows leave it out.

D,size,V,J,CDR3,DNA
NA,few,TRBV4-1,TRBJ1-6,CASSQDGTSYNSPLHF,TGCGCCAGCAGCCAAGATGGCACCTCCTATAATTCACCCCTCCACTTT
NA,once,TRBV19,TRBJ1-1,CASSNRQDPNTEAFF,TGTGCCAGTAGTAACCGACAGGACCCGAACACTGAAGCTTTCTTT
NA,NA,TRBV20-1,TRBJ2-7,CSARKGPLGEQYF,TGCAGTGCTAGAAAAGGGCCCCTAGGCGAGCAGTACTTC
TRBD1,once,TRBV29-1,TRBJ2-7,CSVVQRQGASYEQYF,TGCAGCGTTGTTCAGAGACAGGGGGCCTCCTACGAGCAGTACTTC
NA,NA,TRBV12-5,TRBJ2-1,CASGLPGWSSNEQFF,TGTGCTAGTGGTTTGCCAGGGTGGTCAAGCAATGAGCAGTTCTTC
NA,NA,TRBV6-2/TRBV6-3,TRBJ1-2,CASSYGVRKSLDYGYTF,TGTGCCAGCAGTTACGGGGTCAGGAAATCGTTGGACTATGGCTACACCTTC
NA,few,TRBV7-9,TRBJ2-1,CASSPFRASRNEQFF,TGTGCCAGCAGCCCATTCCGGGCCAGCAGGAATGAGCAGTTCTTC
TRBD1,many,TRBV27,TRBJ1-5,CASSLSTGERNQPQHF,TGTGCCAGCAGTTTATCTACAGGGGAACGCAATCAGCCCCAGCATTTT
TRBD1,few,TRBV27,TRBJ2-2,CASSQTTDRANTGELFF,TGTGCCAGCAGTCAAACCACGGACAGGGCGAACACCGGGGAGCTGTTTTTT
NA,NA,TRBV7-9,TRBJ2-1,CASTDPRGAFNEQFF,TGTGCCAGCACCGATCCTAGGGGGGCTTTTAATGAGCAGTTCTTC
NA,few,TRBV12-3/TRBV12-4,TRBJ2-1,CASSLRQGDNEQFF,TGTGCCAGCAGTTTACGGCAGGGAGACAATGAGCAGTTCTTC
TRBD2,few,TRBV11-3,TRBJ2-1,CASSLGREGSSYNEQFF,TGTGCCAGCAGCTTAGGCCGGGAGGGGAGCTCCTACAATGAGCAGTTCTTC
TRBD1,NA,TRBV12-3/TRBV12-4,TRBJ2-1,CASSNGRGLYEQFF,TGTGCCAGCAGTAACGGCAGGGGGCTTTATGAGCAGTTCTTC
TRBD2,NA,TRBV12-3/TRBV12-4,TRBJ2-3,CASRLLAGAAPRDTQYF,TGTGCCAGCAGACTTCTAGCGGGAGCGGCCCCTCGCGATACGCAGTATTTT
TRBD1,NA,TRBV7-6,TRBJ1-1,CASSLGPRTGSRNTEAFF,TGTGCCAGCAGCTTGGGTCCCCGGACAGGGTCAAGGAACACTGAAGCTTTCTTT
TRBD2,few,TRBV12-3/TRBV12-4,TRBJ2-1,CASSSSLGGGAGEQFF,TGTGCCAGCAGTTCTTCTCTGGGCGGGGGGGCCGGTGAGCAGTTCTTC
TRBD1,NA,TRBV27,TRBJ2-1,CASSSVGDRGDNEQFF,TGTGCCAGCAGTTCCGTGGGGGACAGGGGCGACAATGAGCAGTTCTTC
NA,few,TRBV7-6,TRBJ2-1,CASSFAVRGLHDRFPEQFF,TGTGCCAGCAGCTTCGCGGTGCGAGGGCTGCATGACCGGTTCCCTGAGCAGTTCTTC
NA,NA,TRBV27,TRBJ1-1,CASSPEGNTEAFF,TGTGCCAGCAGCCCCGAAGGGAACACTGAAGCTTTCTTT
NA,few,TRBV27,TRBJ2-7,CASSFGPPLIYEQYF,TGTGCCAGCAGTTTCGGACCTCCACTCATTTACGAGCAGTACTTC
TRBD2,NA,TRBV10-3,TRBJ2-6,CAIRGTSGSGANVLTF,TGTGCCATCAGAGGGACTAGCGGTTCTGGGGCCAACGTCCTGACTTTC
NA,few,TRBV27,TRBJ1-4,CASSRTATNEKLFF,TGTGCCAGCAGTCGGACCGCAACTAATGAAAAACTGTTTTTT
NA,NA,TRBV12-3/TRBV12-4,TRBJ2-7,CASSLGWTIEQYF,TGTGCCAGCAGTTTAGGATGGACGATTGAGCAGTACTTC
TRBD1,NA,TRBV4-1,TRBJ1-1,CASSQGPGGNTEAFF,TGCGCCAGCAGCCAAGGTCCAGGGGGAAACACTGAAGCTTTCTTT
TRBD1,few,TRBV19,TRBJ1-1,CASSNIRTGNTEAFF,TGTGCCAGTAGTAATATCCGGACAGGGAACACTGAAGCTTTCTTT
TRBD1,NA,TRBV7-3,TRBJ2-3,CASSPAPLGQGVGDTQYF,TGTGCCAGCAGCCCCGCCCCCCTCGGGCAGGGGGTCGGAGATACGCAGTATTTT
NA,NA,TRBV29-1,TRBJ1-2,CSVEVRGSENYGYTF,TGCAGCGTTGAAGTGAGAGGATCTGAAAACTATGGCTACACCTTC
TRBD2,few,TRBV7-3,TRBJ2-1,CASSLMASGSSDEQFF,TGTGCCAGCAGCTTAATGGCTAGCGGGAGCTCAGATGAGCAGTTCTTC
TRBD1,many,TRBV6-1,TRBJ2-3,CASTEGGRRTDTQYF,TGTGCCAGCACCGAAGGGGGCAGACGCACAGATACGCAGTATTTT
NA,few,TRBV7-3,TRBJ2-2,CASSSEFANTGELFF,TGTGCCAGCAGCTCGGAATTCGCGAACACCGGGGAGCTGTTTTTT
NA,few,TRBV7-9,TRBJ2-1,CASSQGGGGGNEQFF,TGTGCCAGCAGTCAAGGGGGGGGGGGCGGCAATGAGCAGTTCTTC
TRBD2,NA,TRBV6-1,TRBJ2-7,CASGALAGGPYEQYF,TGTGCCAGCGGGGCCCTAGCGGGAGGGCCCTACGAGCAGTACTTC
NA,NA,TRBV20-1,TRBJ1-5,CSARDIDSNQPQHF,TGCAGTGCTAGGGACATAGATAGCAATCAGCCCCAGCATTTT
NA,few,TRBV7-9,TRBJ2-1,CASSLGEWPRNEQFF,TGTGCCAGCAGCTTAGGGGAATGGCCCCGGAATGAGCAGTTCTTC
NA,NA,TRBV27,TRBJ2-3,CASSLSWPRPSTDTQYF,TGTGCCAGCAGTTTATCTTGGCCCCGGCCTAGCACAGATACGCAGTATTTT